The 11 T cell receptor beta chains reported below all come from one sample, sequenced in a study of blood T cell repertoires in COVID-19. TCRdb's copy holds only in-frame clones and misses some; the assay was immunoSEQ multiplex PCR. The table includes 300,000 to 400,000 clones, under 95% detected once. The sample taken for sequencing was peripheral blood. The receptors come from a woman between 18 and 30 years old who had recovered from COVID-19.

The J gene is TRBJ1-1, the V gene TRBV2; 8 bases line up with TRBD1. Germline values: CDR1 SNHLY, CDR2 FYNNEI. V dropped 2 bases and J dropped 0; count of bases not matched to a gene: 8. This CDR3 contains 17 residues. CDR3 amino acids: CASSEPETGVLNTEAFF. CDR3 DNA: TGTGCCAGCAGTGAACCCGAGACAGGGGTACTGAACACTGAAGCTTTCTTT.

V and J are TRBV2 and TRBJ2-7; 10 bases agree with TRBD1. V shed 8 bases and J 1 base; nucleotides not matched to a gene: 5. In germline, CDR1 is SNHLY, CDR2 FYNNEI. This CDR3 spans 14 amino acids. As DNA, the CDR3 is TGTGCCAGCGTTGGACAGGGGGGGTCCTACGAGCAGTACGTC. Amino acid sequence: CASVGQGGSYEQYV.

In its sample, this clone was seen once. The rearrangement links TRBV5-4 to TRBJ2-3; 7 bases line up with TRBD1. Germline V gene lookup returns CDR1 SGHNT and CDR2 YYREEE (reference sequence). J gave up 3 bases and V 1 base, and 5 bases lay outside the gene matches. This CDR3 is 15 amino acids long. The CDR3 nucleotides read TGTGCCAGCAGCTTGACAGGGGTCGGGACAGATACGCAGTATTTT. This encodes CASSLTGVGTDTQYF.

The CDR3: CASSRTGTLAFF. In nucleotides, the CDR3 is TGTGCCAGTAGTCGGACCGGGACATTAGCTTTCTTT. The chain joins TRBV19 to TRBJ1-1, with D possibly being TRBD1 (6 bases). The CDR3 contains 12 residues. Germline CDR1 LNHDA, CDR2 SQIVND (reference sequence). V was cut by 5 bases and J by 10 bases, with 14 bases left in between.

The chain has TRBV27 and TRBJ1-2; 9 positions agree with TRBD1. The germline V gene has CDR1 MNHEY and CDR2 SMNVEV (reference sequence). The CDR3 has 14 residues. The junction had 8 bases not matched to a gene; V was cut back by 5 bases and J by 7 bases. CDR3 nucleotides: TGTGCCAGCAGTCGCGGGACAGGGCTTGTTGGCTACACCTTC. Protein sequence: CASSRGTGLVGYTF.

The chain carries TRBV7-2 and TRBJ2-1, with 14 bases aligning to TRBD2. V dropped 5 bases and J dropped 8; count of bases not matched to a gene: 17. The CDR3 contains 19 residues. Germline assignment: CDR1 SGHTA and CDR2 FQGNSA. The CDR3: CASSPGGLAGALWWDEQFF. The CDR3 coding sequence is TGTGCCAGCAGCCCAGGGGGACTAGCGGGAGCCCTTTGGTGGGATGAGCAGTTCTTC.

The rearrangement links TRBV19 to TRBJ1-5, with 7 bases matching TRBD1. J lost 4 bases, V lost 6 bases, and 3 bases had no gene match. The CDR3 has 13 amino acids. Germline V CDR1 and CDR2: LNHDA, SQIVND (reference sequence). CDR3 amino acids: CASSGTANQPQHF. CDR3 bases: TGTGCCAGTAGCGGGACAGCTAATCAGCCCCAGCATTTT.

In its sample, this clone was seen once. The V gene is TRBV19, the J gene TRBJ1-6; 10 bases fit TRBD1. J gave up 5 bases and V 3 bases, and 13 bases lay outside the gene matches. This CDR3 is 19 amino acids long. Germline V gives CDR1 LNHDA, CDR2 SQIVND (reference sequence). The CDR3 coding sequence is TGTGCCAGTAGTATTTGGGCCGGGACAGGGGAGGGCCATAATTCACCCCTCCACTTT. This encodes CASSIWAGTGEGHNSPLHF.

On this clone: Germline and junction disagree at one end, which may indicate a read error. This sequence joins TRBV9 and TRBJ1-2; 9 bases are a match to TRBD1. Germline V lookup: CDR1 SGDLS, CDR2 YYNGEE. The CDR3 extends over 14 amino acids. This CDR3 reads CANSGGQGIYGYTF. For the CDR3, the DNA is TGTGCCAACAGCGGCGGACAGGGGATCTATGGCTACACCTTC.

A few counts support this clone. V is TRBV9 and J is TRBJ1-2; TRBD1 matches at 7 bases. Unmatched junction bases numbered 1, after V lost 0 bases and J lost 5 bases. CDR1 is SGDLS, CDR2 YYNGEE, per germline. There are 13 residues in the CDR3. The CDR3 loop reads CASSVAGGYGYTF. In nucleotides, the CDR3 is TGTGCCAGCAGCGTAGCAGGGGGTTATGGCTACACCTTC.

The gene calls are TRBV3-1 (or the pseudogene TRBV3-2) and TRBJ1-1; 11 nucleotides agree with TRBD1. The CDR3 is 15 amino acids. After removal of 5 bases from V and 6 bases from J, the junction contained 8 bases not matched to a gene. The germline gives CDR1 LGHDT, CDR2 YNNKEL (reference sequence). CDR3 bases: TGTGCCAGCAGCTACAGGACAGGGGGCGTCTCTGAAGCTTTCTTT. Translation gives CASSYRTGGVSEAFF.